In its sample, the clone carrying this T cell receptor (beta chain) was seen many times. This sample stems from a study of molecular identifiers for immune sequencing clone quantification. Study-level background: Four of five RNA aliquots from approximately 22,000 or 94,000 naive CD8 T cells were sequenced.

TCRdb fed the PCR reads into MiXCR, producing one record per CDR3 protein. This table holds about 67,000 distinct CDR3 sequences, less than 20% found once. Material for sequencing was naive CD8+ T cells from blood, with Jurkat cell RNA spiked in. Documented subset: FACS-sorted CD8+CD4-CCR7+CD45RA+ naive T cells. The sequence was collected from a human donor in good health. Some libraries in this study had Jurkat cell RNA spiked in.

This chain's CDR3 is CASSVPGTRSSYNEQFF. The CDR3 nucleotides read TGTGCCAGCAGCGTACCCGGGACTCGAAGCTCCTACAATGAGCAGTTCTTC. V gene TRBV7-9 combines with J gene TRBJ2-1; maybe TRBD2 (6 bases). V gave up 5 bases and J gave up 0 bases, with 17 bases separating them. Germline V gene lookup returns CDR1 SEHNR and CDR2 FQNEAQ (reference sequence). This CDR3 comprises 17 residues.